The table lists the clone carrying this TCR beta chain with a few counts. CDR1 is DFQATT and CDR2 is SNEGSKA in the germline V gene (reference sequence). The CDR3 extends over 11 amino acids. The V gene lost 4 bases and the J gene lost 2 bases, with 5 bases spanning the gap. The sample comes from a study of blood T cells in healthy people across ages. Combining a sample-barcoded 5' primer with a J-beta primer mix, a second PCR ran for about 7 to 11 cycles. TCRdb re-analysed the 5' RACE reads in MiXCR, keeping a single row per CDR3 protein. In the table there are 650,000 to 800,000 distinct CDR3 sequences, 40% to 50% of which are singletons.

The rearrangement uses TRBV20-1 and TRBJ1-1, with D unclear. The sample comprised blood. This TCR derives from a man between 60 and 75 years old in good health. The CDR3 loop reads CSAMENTEAFF. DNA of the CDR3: TGCAGTGCTATGGAAAACACTGAAGCTTTCTTT.